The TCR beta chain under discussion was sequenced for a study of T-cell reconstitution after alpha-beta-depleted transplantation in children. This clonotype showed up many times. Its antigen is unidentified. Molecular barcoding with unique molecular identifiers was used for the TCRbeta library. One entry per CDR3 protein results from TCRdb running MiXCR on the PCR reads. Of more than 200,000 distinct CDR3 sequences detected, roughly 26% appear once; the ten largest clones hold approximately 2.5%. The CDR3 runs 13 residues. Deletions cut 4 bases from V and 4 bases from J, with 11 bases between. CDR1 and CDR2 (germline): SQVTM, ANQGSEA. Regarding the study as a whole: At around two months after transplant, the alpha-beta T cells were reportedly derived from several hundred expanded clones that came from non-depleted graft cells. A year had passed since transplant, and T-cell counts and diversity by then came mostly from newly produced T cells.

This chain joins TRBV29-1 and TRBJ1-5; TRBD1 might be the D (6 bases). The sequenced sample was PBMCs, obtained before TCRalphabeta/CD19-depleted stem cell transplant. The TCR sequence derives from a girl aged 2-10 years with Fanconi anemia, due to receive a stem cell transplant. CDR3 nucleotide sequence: TGCAGCGTTGCTTCGGGGGCTAATCAGCCCCAGCATTTT. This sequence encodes CSVASGANQPQHF. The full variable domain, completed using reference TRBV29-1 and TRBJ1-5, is SAVISQKPSRDICQRGTSLTIQCQVDSQVTMMFWYRQQPGQSLTLIATANQGSEATYESGFVIDKFPISRPNLTFSTLTVSNMSPEDSSIYLCSVASGANQPQHFGDGTRLSIL.